This T cell receptor (beta chain) stems from a study of shared clonotypes between healthy human individuals. Method: immunoSEQ multiplex PCR; TCRdb's copy keeps in-frame clones and lacks some. This sample has some 2,500,000 clones; around 93% occur once, and the top ten carry 0.3% to 0.4%. The CDR3 is 15 amino acids. The germline gives CDR1 MDHEN, CDR2 SYDVKM. V lost 4 bases and J lost 3, with 10 bases in between. Broader study findings: The study found lower generation probabilities in non-shared clonotypes than in those shared by all four donors.

Of note for this clone: Its matching antigen is unknown.

The TCR sequence derives from a man between 18 and 29 years old in good health. Some clones in this sample may be carry-over from other donors' samples. The V gene is TRBV28, the J gene TRBJ1-6; D is unresolved. The material sequenced was naive CD4+ T cells from PBMCs. Subset meaning: CD45RA+ positively selected. DNA for the CDR3: TGTGCCAGCAGTTCCAGGACGGACTATAATTCACCCCTCCACTTT. It translates to CASSSRTDYNSPLHF.